Listed here are 10 T cell receptor beta chains from one sample, sequenced in a study of response to subunit inactivated influenza vaccine. MiXCR, run by TCRdb on the RT-PCR reads, gives a single entry per CDR3 protein. Counted here are about 520,000 distinct CDR3 sequences, approximately 10% occurring once; the ten biggest clones make up roughly 12%. The material sequenced was PBMCs from blood, taken roughly 6 weeks after vaccination. Source of these receptors: a man in his fifties or sixties who received an inactivated influenza vaccine.

Ten or more counts support this clonotype. The V gene is TRBV12-3 or TRBV12-4, the J gene TRBJ2-2, with D perhaps TRBD1 (6 bases). The CDR3 length is 15 residues. The V gene lost 6 bases and the J gene lost 0 bases, with 11 bases spanning the gap. As DNA, the CDR3 is TGTGCCAGCAGACCGACAGGCGCGAACACCGGGGAGCTGTTTTTT. This sequence encodes CASRPTGANTGELFF.

This clonotype occurred many times. The chain links TRBV7-2 to TRBJ2-1, with no clear D. V gave up 6 bases and J gave up 6 bases, with 12 bases separating them. This CDR3 comprises 13 residues. The germline gives CDR1 SGHTA, CDR2 FQGNSA. The CDR3 region is CASSSPGLNEQFF. DNA for the CDR3: TGTGCCAGCAGTAGCCCAGGCCTCAATGAGCAGTTCTTC.

This clonotype was detected only a few times. The rearrangement joins TRBV6-1 to TRBJ2-1, with 9 nucleotides matching TRBD1. Germline assignment: CDR1 MNHNS and CDR2 SASEGT. CDR3 length: 14 residues. V trimming: 7 bases; J trimming: 5 bases; junction bases outside the gene matches: 6. In nucleotides, the CDR3 is TGTGCCAGCAAATGGACAGGGGCTGACAATGAGCAGTTCTTC. This translates into CASKWTGADNEQFF.

This clonotype was seen only a few times. V gene TRBV20-1 combines with J gene TRBJ2-3, with D possibly matching TRBD2 (5 bases). This CDR3 has 11 amino acids. The germline gives CDR1 DFQATT, CDR2 SNEGSKA (reference sequence). Trimming shortened V by 0 bases and J by 8 bases, and 6 bases separated the two germline ends. CDR3 nucleotides: TGCAGTGCTAGAGAGGCGGGTACGCAGTATTTT. This translates into CSAREAGTQYF.

This clonotype turned up a few times. The chain combines TRBV6-2 or TRBV6-3 with TRBJ2-3; 9 nucleotides align to TRBD2. The germline V gene has CDR1 MNHEY and CDR2 SVGEGT. The CDR3 consists of 15 residues. V shed 5 bases, J shed 9 bases, and the junction held 12 bases outside the gene matches. The CDR3 sequence is CASSPRGLAAGTQYF. The CDR3 DNA reads TGTGCCAGCAGTCCTCGGGGACTAGCTGCTGGGACGCAGTATTTT.

This clonotype has a count of ten or more. The chain couples TRBV7-6 to TRBJ2-3; possibly TRBD1 or TRBD2 for D (7 bases each). The CDR3 extends over 16 amino acids. V lost 0 bases, J lost 2 bases, and 12 bases lay in between. Germline V gene sequence: CDR1 SGHVS, CDR2 FNYEAQ. In nucleotides, the CDR3 is TGTGCCAGCAGCTTAGCCAGGGGGGGTTCCACAGATACGCAGTATTTT. This gives the protein CASSLARGGSTDTQYF.

This sequence joins TRBV4-3 and TRBJ2-2; tentatively, D is TRBD1 (6 bases). CDR3 length: 16 amino acids. With 0 bases removed from V and 2 bases from J, the gap between germline ends came to 10 bases. Germline values: CDR1 LGHNA, CDR2 YSLEER. CDR3 DNA: TGCGCCAGCAGCCAAGACCACAGGGCTAACACCGGGGAGCTGTTTTTT. Amino acids: CASSQDHRANTGELFF.

The CDR3 DNA reads as TGTGCCAGCAGTCCCCGTATTGGGCAGGTCGGGGAGCTGTTTTTT. Translated: CASSPRIGQVGELFF. The chain couples TRBV5-5 to TRBJ2-2; D is ambiguous. CDR1 is SGHKS and CDR2 is YYEKEE in the germline V gene (reference sequence). The CDR3 spans 15 residues. Trimming took off 5 bases at V and 7 bases at J, with 18 bases between the two ends.

This clonotype was detected a few times. This sequence joins TRBV20-1 and TRBJ2-6, with D unclear. CDR1 and CDR2 from the germline V gene are DFQATT and SNEGSKA (reference sequence). This CDR3 is 14 amino acids long. The V and J ends lost 3 bases and 0 bases respectively, with 6 bases between them. The CDR3 region is CSARDTSGANVLTF. DNA for the CDR3: TGCAGTGCTAGGGATACCTCTGGGGCCAACGTCCTGACTTTC.

This clonotype has a count of ten or more. The rearrangement links TRBV12-3 or TRBV12-4 to TRBJ2-3, with 8 bases identical to TRBD2. The CDR3 runs 14 residues. The J segment lost 14 bases and the V segment lost 6 bases, leaving 16 bases of the junction unmatched. CDR3 bases: TGTGCCAGCAGCCCCTTTCTTATCAGCGGGGGCGCGTATTTT. It translates to CASSPFLISGGAYF.